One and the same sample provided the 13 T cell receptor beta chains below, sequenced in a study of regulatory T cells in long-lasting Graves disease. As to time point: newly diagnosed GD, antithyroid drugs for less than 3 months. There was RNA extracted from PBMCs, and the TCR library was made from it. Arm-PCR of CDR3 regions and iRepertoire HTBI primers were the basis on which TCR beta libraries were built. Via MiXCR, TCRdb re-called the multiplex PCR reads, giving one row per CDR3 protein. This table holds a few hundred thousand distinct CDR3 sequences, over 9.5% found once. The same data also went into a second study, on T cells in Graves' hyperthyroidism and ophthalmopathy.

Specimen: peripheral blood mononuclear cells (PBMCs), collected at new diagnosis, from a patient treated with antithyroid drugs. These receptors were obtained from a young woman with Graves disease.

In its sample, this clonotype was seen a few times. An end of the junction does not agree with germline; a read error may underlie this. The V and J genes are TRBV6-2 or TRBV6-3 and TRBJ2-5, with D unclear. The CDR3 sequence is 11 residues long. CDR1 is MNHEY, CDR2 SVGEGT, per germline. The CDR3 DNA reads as TGTGCCAGCAGTTACCATGAGACCCAGTACTTC. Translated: CASSYHETQYF.

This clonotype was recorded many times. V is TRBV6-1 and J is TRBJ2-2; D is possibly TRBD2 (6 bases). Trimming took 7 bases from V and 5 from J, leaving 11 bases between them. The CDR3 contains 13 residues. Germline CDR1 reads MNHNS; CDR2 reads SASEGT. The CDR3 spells CASTRELTGELFF. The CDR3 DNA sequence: TGTGCCAGCACGCGGGAATTGACCGGGGAGCTGTTTTTT.

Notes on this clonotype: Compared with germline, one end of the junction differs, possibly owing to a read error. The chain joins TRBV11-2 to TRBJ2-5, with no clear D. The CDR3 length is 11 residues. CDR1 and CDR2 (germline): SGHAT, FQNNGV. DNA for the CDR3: TGTGCCGGCAGCTTGTTGGAGACCCAGTACTTC. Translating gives CAGSLLETQYF.

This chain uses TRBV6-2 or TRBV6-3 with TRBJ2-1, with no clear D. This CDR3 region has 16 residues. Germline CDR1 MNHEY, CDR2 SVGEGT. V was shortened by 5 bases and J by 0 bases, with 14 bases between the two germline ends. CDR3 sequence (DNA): TGTGCCAGCAGTGACCTGGACGTCAGCTCCTACAATGAGCAGTTCTTC. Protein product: CASSDLDVSSYNEQFF.

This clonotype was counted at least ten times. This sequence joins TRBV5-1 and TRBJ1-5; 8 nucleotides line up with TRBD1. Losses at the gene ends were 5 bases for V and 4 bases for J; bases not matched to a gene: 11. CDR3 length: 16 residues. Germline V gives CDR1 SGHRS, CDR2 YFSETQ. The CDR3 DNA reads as TGCGCCAGCAGTACCGACTCGACAGGGGATAATCAGCCCCAGCATTTT. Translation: CASSTDSTGDNQPQHF.

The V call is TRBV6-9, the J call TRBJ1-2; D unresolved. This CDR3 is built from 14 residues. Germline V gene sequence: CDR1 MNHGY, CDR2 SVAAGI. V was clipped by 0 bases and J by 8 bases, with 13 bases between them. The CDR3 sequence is CASSYSFGGGGYTF. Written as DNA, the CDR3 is TGTGCCAGCAGTTATTCGTTTGGCGGTGGCGGCTACACCTTC.

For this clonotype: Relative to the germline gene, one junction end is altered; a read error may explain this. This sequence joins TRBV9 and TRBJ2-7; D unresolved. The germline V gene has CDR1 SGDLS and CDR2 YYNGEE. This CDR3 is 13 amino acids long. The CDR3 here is CASSMDRAYEQYF. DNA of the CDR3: TGCGCCAGCAGCATGGACCGTGCCTACGAGCAGTACTTC. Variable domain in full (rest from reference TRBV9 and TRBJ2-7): DSGVTQTPKHLITATGQRVTLRCSPRSGDLSVYWYQQSLDQGLQFLIQYYNGEERAKGNILERFSAQQFPDLHSELNLSSLELGDSALYFCASSMDRAYEQYFGPGTRLTVT.

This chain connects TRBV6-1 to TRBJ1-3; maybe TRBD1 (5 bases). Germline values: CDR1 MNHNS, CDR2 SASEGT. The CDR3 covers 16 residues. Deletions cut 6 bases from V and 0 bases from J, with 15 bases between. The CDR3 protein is CASRGGGRGSGNTIYF. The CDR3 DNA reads TGTGCCAGCAGGGGGGGAGGACGTGGCTCTGGAAACACCATATATTTT.

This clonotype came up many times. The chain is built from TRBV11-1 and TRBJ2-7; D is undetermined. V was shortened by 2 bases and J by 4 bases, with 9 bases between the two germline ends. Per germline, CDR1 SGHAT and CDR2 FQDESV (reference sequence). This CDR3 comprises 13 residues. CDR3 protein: CASSLRVNYEQYF. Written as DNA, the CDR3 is TGTGCCAGCAGCTTAAGGGTGAATTACGAGCAGTACTTC.

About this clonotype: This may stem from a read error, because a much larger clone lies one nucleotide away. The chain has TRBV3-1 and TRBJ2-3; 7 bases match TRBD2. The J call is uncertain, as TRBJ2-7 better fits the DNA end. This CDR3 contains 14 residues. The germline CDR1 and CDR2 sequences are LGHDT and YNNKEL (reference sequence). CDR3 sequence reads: CASSMGGEPDEQYF. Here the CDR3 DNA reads TGTGCCAGCAGTATGGGGGGGGAGCCGGATGAGCAGTACTTC.

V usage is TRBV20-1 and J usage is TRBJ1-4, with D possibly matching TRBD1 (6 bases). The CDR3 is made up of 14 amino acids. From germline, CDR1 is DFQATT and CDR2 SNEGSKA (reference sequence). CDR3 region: CTSFRTEQNEKLFF. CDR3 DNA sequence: TGCACATCGTTTCGGACAGAACAAAATGAAAAACTGTTTTTT.

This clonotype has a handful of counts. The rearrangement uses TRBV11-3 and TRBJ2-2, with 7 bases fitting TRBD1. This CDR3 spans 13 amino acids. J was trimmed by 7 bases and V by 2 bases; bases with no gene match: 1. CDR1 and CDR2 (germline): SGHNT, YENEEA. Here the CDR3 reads CASSLRDSGELFF. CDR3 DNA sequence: TGTGCCAGCAGCTTAAGGGACAGCGGGGAGCTGTTTTTT.

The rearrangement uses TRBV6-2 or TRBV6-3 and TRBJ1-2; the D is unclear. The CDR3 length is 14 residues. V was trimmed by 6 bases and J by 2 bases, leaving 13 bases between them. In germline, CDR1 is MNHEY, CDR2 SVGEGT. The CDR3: CASSLNGGNYGYTF. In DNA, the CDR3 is TGTGCCAGCAGCCTAAACGGAGGGAACTATGGCTACACCTTC.